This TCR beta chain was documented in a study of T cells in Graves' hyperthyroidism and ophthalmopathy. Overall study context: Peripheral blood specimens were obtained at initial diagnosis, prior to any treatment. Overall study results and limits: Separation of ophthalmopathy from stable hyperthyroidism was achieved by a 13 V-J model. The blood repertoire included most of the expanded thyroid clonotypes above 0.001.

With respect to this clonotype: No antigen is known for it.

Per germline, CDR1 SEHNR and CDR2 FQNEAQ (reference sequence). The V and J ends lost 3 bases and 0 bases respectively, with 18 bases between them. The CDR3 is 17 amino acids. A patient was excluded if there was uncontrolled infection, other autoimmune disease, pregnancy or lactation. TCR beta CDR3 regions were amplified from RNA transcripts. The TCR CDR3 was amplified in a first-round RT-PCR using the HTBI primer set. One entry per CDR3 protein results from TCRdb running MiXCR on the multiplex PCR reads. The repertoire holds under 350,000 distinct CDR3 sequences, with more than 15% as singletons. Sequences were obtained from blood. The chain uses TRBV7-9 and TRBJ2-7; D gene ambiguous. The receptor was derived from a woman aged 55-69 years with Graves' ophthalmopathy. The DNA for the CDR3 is TGTGCCAGCAGCTTCACCGCCGTGAGGTCAAGCTCCTACGAGCAGTACTTC. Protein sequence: CASSFTAVRSSSYEQYF.